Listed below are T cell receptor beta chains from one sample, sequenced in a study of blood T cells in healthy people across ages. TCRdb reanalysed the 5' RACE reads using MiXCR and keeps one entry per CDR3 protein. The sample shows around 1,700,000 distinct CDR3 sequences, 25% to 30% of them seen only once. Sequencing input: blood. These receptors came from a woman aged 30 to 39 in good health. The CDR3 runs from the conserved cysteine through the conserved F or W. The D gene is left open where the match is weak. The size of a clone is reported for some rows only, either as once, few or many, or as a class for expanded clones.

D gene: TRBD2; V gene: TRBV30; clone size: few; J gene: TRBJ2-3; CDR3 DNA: TGTGCCTGGAGTGTAGCGGGGGGCCCGGATACGCAGTATTTT; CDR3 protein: CAWSVAGGPDTQYF
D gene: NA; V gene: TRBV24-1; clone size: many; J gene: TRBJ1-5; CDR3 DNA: TGTGCCACCAGTGACCCACAGGGATCGAGACAGCCCCAGCATTTT; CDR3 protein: CATSDPQGSRQPQHF
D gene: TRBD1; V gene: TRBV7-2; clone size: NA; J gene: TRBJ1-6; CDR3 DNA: TGTGCCAGCAGCTTAGGAGGGCAGGGGGCGCGTTCACCCCTCCACTTT; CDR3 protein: CASSLGGQGARSPLHF
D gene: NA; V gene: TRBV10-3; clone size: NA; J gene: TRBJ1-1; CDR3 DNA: TGTGCCATCAGTGCAGAAGGACCTGAAGCTTTCTTT; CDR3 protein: CAISAEGPEAFF
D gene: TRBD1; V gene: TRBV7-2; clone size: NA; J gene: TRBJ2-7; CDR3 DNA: TGTGCCAGCAGCGGAGCAGGGGGCACCGAGCAGTACTTC; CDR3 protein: CASSGAGGTEQYF
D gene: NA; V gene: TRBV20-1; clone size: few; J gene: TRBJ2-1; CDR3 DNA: TGCAGTGCACGGCCCACGGTGAGGAACTACTACAATGAGCAGTTCTTC; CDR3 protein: CSARPTVRNYYNEQFF
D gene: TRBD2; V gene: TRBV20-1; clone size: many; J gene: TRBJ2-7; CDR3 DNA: TGCAGTGCTAGAGACTTTACTAGCGGGAGAGGAGGCGAGCAGTACTTC; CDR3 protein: CSARDFTSGRGGEQYF
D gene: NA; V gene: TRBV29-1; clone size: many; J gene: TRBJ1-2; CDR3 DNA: TGCAGCGTTAGTCTACCCGGCGACTATGGCTACACCTTC; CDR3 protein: CSVSLPGDYGYTF
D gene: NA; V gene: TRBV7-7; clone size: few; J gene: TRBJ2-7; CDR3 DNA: TGTGTCAGCAGCTTAGGGATGGGGGACGAGCAGTACTTC; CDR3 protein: CVSSLGMGDEQYF
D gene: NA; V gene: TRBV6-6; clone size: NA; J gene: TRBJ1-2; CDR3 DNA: TGTGCCAGCAGTTACACGGACACCGCAGGGGGCTACACCTTC; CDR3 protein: CASSYTDTAGGYTF
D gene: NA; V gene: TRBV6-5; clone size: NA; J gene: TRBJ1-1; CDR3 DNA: TGTGCCAGCAGTTACGCTCAGGGGAACACTGGAGCTTTCTTT; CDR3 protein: CASSYAQGNTGAFF
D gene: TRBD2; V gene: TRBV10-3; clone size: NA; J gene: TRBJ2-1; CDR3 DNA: TGTGCCATCAGTTTTAGCGGGAGCTCCTACAATGAGCAGTTCTTC; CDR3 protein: CAISFSGSSYNEQFF
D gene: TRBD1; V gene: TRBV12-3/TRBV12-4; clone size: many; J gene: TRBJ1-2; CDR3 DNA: TGTGCCAGCACCATAACCGGACAGGGGGACTATGGCTACACCTTC; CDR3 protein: CASTITGQGDYGYTF
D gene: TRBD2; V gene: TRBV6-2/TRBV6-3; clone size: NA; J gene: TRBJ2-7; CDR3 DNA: TGTGCCAGCATCCGAGCGAGCGGGAGTTCCTACGAGCAGTACTTC; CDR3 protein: CASIRASGSSYEQYF